What follows are 13 T cell receptor beta chains derived from one specimen sequenced in a study of cytomegalovirus exposure and HLA in healthy donors. PCR used 60 Vbeta primers and 13 Jbeta primers. Clones were read by immunoSEQ multiplex PCR, and TCRdb kept only the in-frame ones, dropping some. This table holds roughly 100,000 clones, roughly 13% found once. The specimen was PBMCs. The source of these receptors is a man aged 40-49 years in good health and CMV-seropositive.

This chain uses TRBV28 with TRBJ1-2; TRBD1 is a possible D gene (5 bases). This CDR3 spans 14 amino acids. Germline-derived CDR1 and CDR2 are MDHEN and SYDVKM. V was shortened by 5 bases and J by 8 bases, with 18 bases between the two germline ends. CDR3 amino acids: CASSLPTAFGGYTF. The DNA for the CDR3 is TGTGCCAGCAGTCTACCGACAGCCTTCGGGGGCTACACCTTC.

The CDR3 nucleotides are TGTGCCAGCAGCATTAGCGGGAGGGCTGGGGAGCAGTACTTC. It encodes CASSISGRAGEQYF. The chain joins TRBV9 to TRBJ2-7; TRBD2 agrees at 11 bases. V lost 4 bases, J lost 7 bases, and 7 bases stayed unmatched. CDR1 and CDR2 from the germline V gene are SGDLS and YYNGEE. CDR3 size: 14 residues.

The chain uses TRBV6-6 and TRBJ2-7; D gene ambiguous. Trimming left V 5 bases short and J 7 bases short, with 15 bases between. The germline gives CDR1 MNHNY, CDR2 SVGAGI (reference sequence). The length of the CDR3 is 13 residues. CDR3 sequence (DNA): TGTGCCAGCAGTCCCCTGGCCGTAATAGAGCAGTACTTC. Encoded protein: CASSPLAVIEQYF.

This clone turned up a few times. The chain couples TRBV5-4 to TRBJ2-5, with no clear D. Germline V gene sequence: CDR1 SGHNT, CDR2 YYREEE (reference sequence). The CDR3 totals 14 residues. V gave up 4 bases and J gave up 5 bases, with 15 bases separating them. CDR3 amino acids: CASSPDLTGETQYF. In DNA form, the CDR3 reads TGTGCCAGCAGCCCAGACCTCACCGGGGAGACCCAGTACTTC.

The chain carries TRBV6-5 and TRBJ2-7; the D is unclear. Deletions cut 2 bases from V and 0 bases from J, with 8 bases between. The CDR3 has 14 residues. The germline gives CDR1 MNHEY, CDR2 SVGAGI. The DNA for the CDR3 is TGTGCCAGCAGTTACAAGGCTAGCTCCTACGAGCAGTACTTC. Translating gives CASSYKASSYEQYF.

The chain recombines TRBV6-5 with TRBJ2-7, with D tentatively TRBD1 (5 bases). Germline loops: CDR1 MNHEY, CDR2 SVGAGI. V was pared by 4 bases and J by 0 bases, with 7 bases between. The CDR3 contains 13 residues. CDR3 amino acids: CASSWGTSYEQYF. The CDR3 region has the DNA TGTGCCAGCAGTTGGGGCACCTCCTACGAGCAGTACTTC.

The chain is built from TRBV6-1 and TRBJ1-2; the D gene is possibly TRBD1 (5 bases). Deletions cut 6 bases from V and 10 bases from J, with 18 bases between. The CDR3 runs 13 residues. Germline CDR1 is MNHNS and CDR2 is SASEGT. CDR3 in amino acids: CASSPGGSGDYTF. The CDR3 DNA reads as TGTGCCAGCAGCCCCGGGGGGAGCGGAGACTACACCTTC.

The V call is TRBV30, the J call TRBJ2-7; D may be TRBD2 (5 bases). This CDR3 has 14 residues. Germline CDR1 GTSNPN, CDR2 SVGIG (reference sequence). V lost 0 bases to trimming and J lost 4 bases, with 13 bases between them. The CDR3 coding sequence is TGTGCCTGGAGTGTTGGGGAGTTAAGGTACGAGCAGTACTTC. The encoded protein is CAWSVGELRYEQYF. The full variable domain, rest sourced from reference TRBV30 and TRBJ2-7, is SQTIHQWPATLVQPVGSPLSLECTVEGTSNPNLYWYRQAAGRGLQLLFYSVGIGQISSEVPQNLSASRPQDRQFILSSKKLLLSDSGFYLCAWSVGELRYEQYFGPGTRLTVT.

J is TRBJ2-5 and V is TRBV5-1; D may be TRBD1 (5 bases). Germline CDR1 SGHRS, CDR2 YFSETQ. This CDR3 is built from 16 residues. Deletions cut 0 bases from V and 5 bases from J, with 17 bases between. This CDR3 reads CASSLVSRVDGETQYF. CDR3 bases: TGCGCCAGCAGCTTGGTGAGCAGGGTCGACGGGGAGACCCAGTACTTC.

This clone was observed a handful of times. The genes are TRBV4-3 and TRBJ2-5; the match to TRBD2 covers 11 bases. The DNA end is a closer match to TRBJ2-7, so the J assignment may be wrong. Germline CDR1 reads LGHNA; CDR2 reads YSLEER. The CDR3 is made up of 15 amino acids. The CDR3 loop reads CASSRLAGQGDEQYF. In DNA, the CDR3 is TGCGCCAGCAGCCGACTAGCGGGACAGGGTGACGAGCAGTACTTC.

This chain uses TRBV5-1 with TRBJ2-5; D not certain. V dropped 4 bases and J dropped 2 bases, with 9 bases sitting between them. Germline loops: CDR1 SGHRS, CDR2 YFSETQ. The CDR3 has 13 amino acids. The CDR3 bases are TGCGCCAGCAGCCCTCAGATACAAGAGACCCAGTACTTC. Translation gives CASSPQIQETQYF.

The V call is TRBV7-3, the J call TRBJ2-3, with no clear D. CDR3 size: 14 residues. Germline CDR1 is SGHTA and CDR2 is FQGTGA. Between the trimmed V and J ends, which lost 5 bases and 6 bases, there was a span of 15 bases. CDR3 amino acids: CASSPPYPADTQYF. CDR3 coding DNA: TGTGCCAGCAGCCCCCCTTATCCCGCGGATACGCAGTATTTT.

V and J are TRBV28 and TRBJ1-5; D is possibly TRBD1 (6 bases). CDR1 is MDHEN and CDR2 is SYDVKM in the germline V gene. The CDR3 sequence is 14 residues long. V lost 6 bases and J 6 bases, leaving 15 bases between the germline ends. The CDR3 DNA reads as TGTGCCAGCAGCCCAGATCGGGGGGCTCAGCCCCAGCATTTT. Its protein is CASSPDRGAQPQHF.